Shown below are 15 T cell receptor beta chains from a single sample sequenced in a study of T cell responses to AZD1222 COVID-19 vaccine. The protocol was immunoSEQ multiplex PCR, while the TCRdb copy is restricted to in-frame clones and leaves out a portion. The sample yields about 190,000 clones, roughly 93% seen once. The sample consisted of peripheral blood, taken on day 0 of AZD1222 vaccination. These receptors came from an adult in good health.

The gene calls are TRBV7-3 and TRBJ2-3; the match to TRBD2 covers 10 bases. The germline V gene encodes CDR1 SGHTA and CDR2 FQGTGA. The CDR3 loop spans 16 amino acids. After removal of 2 bases from V and 5 bases from J, the junction contained 7 bases not matched to a gene. The CDR3 nucleotides read TGTGCCAGCAGCTTAGGCCTAGCGGGAGCAGGAGATACGCAGTATTTT. It codes for CASSLGLAGAGDTQYF.

This chain uses TRBV5-1 with TRBJ2-7; D uncertain. Trimming pared 0 bases from V and 0 bases from J, leaving 7 bases between. Looked up from germline, CDR1 is SGHRS and CDR2 is YFSETQ. This CDR3 region has 14 residues. CDR3 residues: CASSLGDTSYEQYF. The CDR3 DNA is TGCGCCAGCAGCTTGGGCGACACCTCCTACGAGCAGTACTTC.

The chain has TRBV5-1 and TRBJ2-7; D call uncertain. V lost 1 base and J lost 4, with 6 bases in between. The CDR3 runs to 12 residues. Per the germline V gene, CDR1 is SGHRS and CDR2 is YFSETQ. The CDR3 reads CASSLLGYEQYF. The CDR3 bases are TGCGCCAGCAGCTTGCTGGGGTACGAGCAGTACTTC.

This clone was recorded only once. One end of the junction is discordant with germline, which a read error may explain. The V and J genes are TRBV9 and TRBJ2-6; 7 bases map to TRBD1. CDR1 and CDR2 (germline): SGDLS, YYNGEE. This CDR3 spans 20 amino acids. The CDR3 DNA reads TGTGCCAGCAGCTTGTATCTTGTTGGGGACAGTTCCTCTGGCGCCAACGTCCTGACTTTC. Protein product: CASSLYLVGDSSSGANVLTF.

The CDR3 loop is CASSSDPFLAGETRELFF. The CDR3 DNA reads as TGTGCCAGCAGCTCAGACCCCTTTTTAGCGGGAGAAACCCGGGAGCTGTTTTTT. The chain employs TRBV7-2 and TRBJ2-2; 9 bases align to TRBD2. V shed 4 bases and J 9 bases; nucleotides not matched to a gene: 18. Germline values: CDR1 SGHTA, CDR2 FQGNSA. This CDR3 is built from 18 residues.

This rearrangement joins TRBV12-3 or TRBV12-4 to TRBJ1-3; no firm D call. V was trimmed by 1 base and J by 3 bases, leaving 4 bases between them. This CDR3 contains 13 residues. DNA for the CDR3: TGTGCCAGCAGTTTAGGGGGTGGAAACACCATATATTTT. Amino acid sequence: CASSLGGGNTIYF.

The chain employs TRBV2 and TRBJ2-2; no definite D call. Germline assignment: CDR1 SNHLY and CDR2 FYNNEI. The CDR3 extends over 13 amino acids. V lost 2 bases and J 8 bases, leaving 9 bases between the germline ends. CDR3 coding DNA: TGTGCCAGCAGTGAACACCGCTCAGGGGAGCTGTTTTTT. Translated, it gives CASSEHRSGELFF.

This chain uses TRBV6-1 with TRBJ2-5; no definite D call. The CDR3 contains 13 residues. V lost 5 bases and J 1 base, leaving 8 bases between the germline ends. From germline, CDR1 is MNHNS and CDR2 SASEGT. In DNA form, the CDR3 reads TGTGCCAGCAGTTATCTAAGCCAAGAGACCCAGTACTTC. It codes for CASSYLSQETQYF.

The chain employs TRBV3-1 (or the pseudogene TRBV3-2) and TRBJ1-1; D remains ambiguous. This CDR3 is built from 12 residues. Trimming left V 6 bases short and J 3 bases short, with 8 bases between. The germline CDR1 and CDR2 sequences are LGHDT and YNNKEL (reference sequence). The CDR3 coding sequence is TGTGCCAGCAGTCACACCGACACTGAAGCTTTCTTT. The encoded protein is CASSHTDTEAFF.

The chain links TRBV9 to TRBJ1-1; no reliable D call. This CDR3 has 16 residues. CDR1 and CDR2 from the germline V gene are SGDLS and YYNGEE. Trimming took off 0 bases at V and 0 bases at J, with 12 bases between the two ends. Here the CDR3 reads CASSVGTDLLNTEAFF. The CDR3 nucleotides read TGTGCCAGCAGCGTAGGAACAGACCTCTTGAACACTGAAGCTTTCTTT.

The chain employs TRBV7-6 and TRBJ1-6; no clear D. V was cut by 5 bases and J by 7 bases, with 18 bases left in between. Germline V lookup: CDR1 SGHVS, CDR2 FNYEAQ. There are 16 residues in the CDR3. This CDR3 reads CASSPSTSSENSPLHF. The DNA of the CDR3 is TGTGCCAGCAGCCCATCGACCTCCTCGGAGAATTCACCCCTCCACTTT.

The chain combines TRBV7-2 with TRBJ1-1, with D perhaps matching TRBD1 (5 bases). CDR3 length equals 15 residues. Trimming shortened V by 1 base and J by 0 bases, and 9 bases separated the two germline ends. CDR1 SGHTA and CDR2 FQGNSA come from the germline V gene. In DNA form, the CDR3 reads TGTGCCAGCAGCTTAGGTGGGACTATGAACACTGAAGCTTTCTTT. It encodes CASSLGGTMNTEAFF.

The chain has TRBV6-5 and TRBJ2-5; 11 bases match TRBD2. CDR3 length: 15 amino acids. V dropped 4 bases and J dropped 4; count of bases not matched to a gene: 5. Germline V gene lookup returns CDR1 MNHEY and CDR2 SVGAGI. The DNA of the CDR3 is TGTGCCAGCAGTTCATTCGGGACTAGCGGAGAGACCCAGTACTTC. Translation gives CASSSFGTSGETQYF.

V gene TRBV27 combines with J gene TRBJ2-1, with a tentative D call TRBD1 (5 bases). Trimming left V 3 bases short and J 1 base short, with 13 bases between. Germline-derived CDR1 and CDR2 are MNHEY and SMNVEV (reference sequence). This CDR3 has 16 amino acids. CDR3 nucleotide sequence: TGTGCCAGCAGTTTCTGGGGCCCTGCTTCCTACAATGAGCAGTTCTTC. Its protein is CASSFWGPASYNEQFF.

The chain carries TRBV6-4 and TRBJ2-3; TRBD2 might be the D (5 bases). Trimming took 10 bases from V and 6 from J, leaving 20 bases between them. The length of the CDR3 is 14 residues. CDR1 and CDR2 (germline): MRHNA, SNTAGT. The CDR3 DNA sequence: TGTGCCACGCGGGCGACCCGGGCTCTGGATACGCAGTATTTT. It encodes CATRATRALDTQYF.